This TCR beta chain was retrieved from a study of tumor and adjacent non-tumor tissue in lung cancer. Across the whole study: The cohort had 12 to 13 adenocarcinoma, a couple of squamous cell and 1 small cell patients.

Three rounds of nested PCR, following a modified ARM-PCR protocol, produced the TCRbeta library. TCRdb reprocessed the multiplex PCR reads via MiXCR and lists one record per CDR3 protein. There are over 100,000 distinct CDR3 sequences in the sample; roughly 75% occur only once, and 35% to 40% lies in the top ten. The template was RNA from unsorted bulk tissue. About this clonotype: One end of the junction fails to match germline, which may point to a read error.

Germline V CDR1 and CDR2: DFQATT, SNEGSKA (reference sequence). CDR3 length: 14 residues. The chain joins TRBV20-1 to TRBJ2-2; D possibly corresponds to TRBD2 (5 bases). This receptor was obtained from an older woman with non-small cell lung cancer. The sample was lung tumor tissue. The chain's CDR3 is CSASSPSGTGELFF. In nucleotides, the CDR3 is TGCAGTGCTTCCAGCCCCAGCGGCACCGGGGAGTTGTTTTTT.